The entry that follows covers one TCR beta chain sequence. Method: immunoSEQ multiplex PCR; TCRdb's copy keeps in-frame clones and lacks some. Of about 180,000 clones in the sample, more than 75% are singletons; the top ten hold roughly 18%. The data belong to a study of blood T cell repertoires in COVID-19. On the study more broadly: Researchers got acute and convalescent COVID-19 samples from the United States, Italy and Spain.

During active infection, Seattle patients enrolled and were then monitored through disease. The CDR3 sequence is 17 residues long. Germline CDR1 and CDR2: SGHRS and YFSETQ. V shed 3 bases and J 2 bases; nucleotides not matched to a gene: 8. This receptor was identified in a person aged 70 to 79 with COVID-19, enrolled during active disease. Sequenced sample: peripheral blood. The chain has TRBV5-1 and TRBJ2-6; 7 nucleotides agree with TRBD2. CDR3: CASSSQWGGAGANVLTF. The CDR3 DNA follows: TGCGCCAGCAGCTCACAGTGGGGGGGTGCTGGGGCCAACGTCCTGACTTTC.